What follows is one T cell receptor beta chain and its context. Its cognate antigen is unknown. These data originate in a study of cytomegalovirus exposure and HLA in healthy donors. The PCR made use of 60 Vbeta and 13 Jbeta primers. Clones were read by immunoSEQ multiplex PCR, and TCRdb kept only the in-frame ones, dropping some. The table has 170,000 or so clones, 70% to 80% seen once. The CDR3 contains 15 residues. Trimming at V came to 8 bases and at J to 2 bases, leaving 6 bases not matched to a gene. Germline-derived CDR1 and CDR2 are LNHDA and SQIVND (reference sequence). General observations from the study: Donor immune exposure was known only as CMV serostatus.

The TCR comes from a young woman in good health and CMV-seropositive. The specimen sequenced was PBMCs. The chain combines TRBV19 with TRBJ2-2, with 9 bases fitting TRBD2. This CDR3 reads CASVSGSSNTGELFF. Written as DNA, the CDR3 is TGTGCCAGTGTTAGCGGGAGTAGCAACACCGGGGAGCTGTTTTTT.